One sample yielded the 20 T cell receptor beta chains listed below, sequenced in a study of blood T cell repertoires in COVID-19. TCRdb's copy holds only in-frame clones and misses some; the assay was immunoSEQ multiplex PCR. In the table there are around 700,000 clones, 85% to 90% of which are singletons. Sequenced material: peripheral blood. The source is a woman aged 18-30 years with acute or convalescent COVID-19.

The chain recombines TRBV6-5 with TRBJ2-4, with 8 positions matching TRBD1. Germline V CDR1 and CDR2: MNHEY, SVGAGI. The CDR3 is made up of 12 amino acids. V lost 5 bases to trimming and J lost 12 bases; unmatched junction nucleotides: 6. CDR3 DNA sequence: TGTGCCAGCAGTATCCAGGGGGCGGGTCAGTACTTC. Amino acids: CASSIQGAGQYF.

CDR3 bases: TGTGCCAGCAGCCCGGTACCTGGGACTGTGAGCAATCAGCCCCAGCATTTT. Translating gives CASSPVPGTVSNQPQHF. The chain is built from TRBV7-8 and TRBJ1-5; D might be TRBD1 (5 bases). This CDR3 is built from 17 residues. V lost 5 bases and J lost 1, with 18 bases in between. Germline lookup yields CDR1 SGHVS and CDR2 FQNEAQ. The full variable domain, completed using reference TRBV7-8 and TRBJ1-5, is GAGVSQSPRYKVAKRGQDVALRCDPISGHVSLFWYQQALGQGPEFLTYFQNEAQLDKSGLPSDRFFAERPEGSVSTLKIQRTQQEDSAVYLCASSPVPGTVSNQPQHFGDGTRLSIL.

CDR3 loop: CASSEAPGQATEAFF. As DNA, the CDR3 is TGTGCCAGCAGTGAAGCCCCGGGACAGGCCACTGAAGCTTTCTTT. This sequence joins TRBV6-1 and TRBJ1-1; TRBD1 aligns across 8 bases. The CDR3 sequence is 15 residues long. Germline CDR1 reads MNHNS; CDR2 reads SASEGT. The ends lost 0 bases at V and 4 bases at J; junction bases unmatched: 4.

V usage is TRBV5-5 and J usage is TRBJ2-7; TRBD1 is a possible D gene (6 bases). Germline CDR1 SGHKS, CDR2 YYEKEE (reference sequence). This CDR3 contains 16 residues. V lost 0 bases and J 3 bases, leaving 16 bases between the germline ends. The CDR3 DNA sequence: TGTGCCAGCAGCTTGGACTCAGGGGTGGCGTACTACGAGCAGTACTTC. Its translation: CASSLDSGVAYYEQYF.

CDR3 nucleotide sequence: TGTGCCAGCAGCTTAGCTAGCGGGGGGGCCTACAATGAGCAGTTCTTC. The encoded protein is CASSLASGGAYNEQFF. The genes are TRBV13 and TRBJ2-1, with TRBD2 identical over 12 bases. Trimming took 1 base from V and 2 from J; bases not matched to a gene: 0. Germline V gene data show CDR1 as PRHDT and CDR2 as FYEKMQ (reference sequence). The CDR3 loop spans 16 amino acids.

The V gene is TRBV6-2 or TRBV6-3, the J gene TRBJ1-2, with D unclear. The CDR3 is 13 residues long. CDR1 is MNHEY and CDR2 is SVGEGT in the germline V gene. The V end was cut by 2 bases, the J end by 8 bases, with 12 bases between. The CDR3 here is CASSYRSGWGYTF. The CDR3 nucleotides are TGTGCCAGCAGTTACCGCTCCGGGTGGGGCTACACCTTC.

The V call is TRBV6-6, the J call TRBJ1-2, with 9 bases fitting TRBD1. With V trimmed by 5 bases and J by 2 bases, 12 bases remained unmatched. This CDR3 region has 17 residues. Per the germline V gene, CDR1 is MNHNY and CDR2 is SVGAGI (reference sequence). CDR3 residues: CASSRTGTGLENYGYTF. CDR3 nucleotide sequence: TGTGCCAGCAGTCGAACCGGGACAGGGTTAGAAAACTATGGCTACACCTTC.

The chain links TRBV10-3 to TRBJ1-3; D remains unclear. Trimming removed 3 bases at V and 0 bases at J, with 6 bases between. The CDR3 contains 14 residues. The germline V gene has CDR1 ENHRY and CDR2 SYGVKD. The CDR3 region is CAISEEGSGNTIYF. The CDR3 region has the DNA TGTGCCATCAGTGAAGAGGGCTCTGGAAACACCATATATTTT.

CDR3 in amino acids: CASSLEGKLFF. DNA for the CDR3: TGTGCCAGCAGTTTGGAGGGAAAACTGTTTTTT. This chain connects TRBV6-1 to TRBJ1-4; D gene unclear. CDR3 length: 11 amino acids. V lost 5 bases to trimming and J lost 10 bases, with 8 bases between them. Germline CDR1 reads MNHNS; CDR2 reads SASEGT.

The chain joins TRBV6-2 or TRBV6-3 to TRBJ2-3; 10 nucleotides line up with TRBD2. V shed 2 bases, J shed 0 bases, and the junction held 11 bases outside the gene matches. The germline CDR1 and CDR2 sequences are MNHEY and SVGEGT. The CDR3 is 19 residues long. The CDR3 sequence is CASSYLTASGGRSTDTQYF. The CDR3 DNA is TGTGCCAGCAGTTACCTAACGGCTAGCGGGGGCCGTAGCACAGATACGCAGTATTTT.

The chain links TRBV5-1 to TRBJ2-1, with TRBD2 matching 12 bases. The CDR3 contains 15 residues. CDR1 and CDR2 (germline): SGHRS, YFSETQ. V lost 7 bases and J lost 1; bases outside the gene matches: 3. The CDR3 sequence: CASSTSGGSYNEQFF. CDR3 DNA sequence: TGCGCCAGCTCAACTAGCGGGGGGTCCTACAATGAGCAGTTCTTC.

The chain links TRBV4-1 to TRBJ1-4; no definite D call. The CDR3 is made up of 13 amino acids. Per germline, CDR1 MGHRA and CDR2 YSYEKL. The germline V and J ends were trimmed by 1 base and 7 bases, with 7 bases remaining between them. CDR3 protein: CASSQGRFEKLFF. In DNA form, the CDR3 reads TGCGCCAGCAGCCAAGGCAGGTTTGAAAAACTGTTTTTT.

The chain joins TRBV4-1 to TRBJ1-6, with 9 bases identical to TRBD1. The CDR3 contains 15 residues. Germline CDR1 is MGHRA and CDR2 is YSYEKL. J lost 10 bases, V lost 3 bases, and 7 bases had no gene match. CDR3 in amino acids: CASSHQQGANSPLHF. Written as DNA, the CDR3 is TGCGCCAGCAGCCACCAACAGGGGGCAAACTCACCCCTCCACTTT.

CDR3 coding DNA: TGCGCCAGCAGCTCGAAGAGAGACGGTGGGGCTTCACCCCTCCACTTT. As protein: CASSSKRDGGASPLHF. J is TRBJ1-6 and V is TRBV5-1, with a possible D match to TRBD1 (5 bases). Trimming cost V 3 bases and J 9 bases, with 19 bases left between them. The length of the CDR3 is 16 residues. The germline V gene has CDR1 SGHRS and CDR2 YFSETQ.

The gene calls are TRBV3-1 (or the pseudogene TRBV3-2) and TRBJ2-7; 9 bases match TRBD1. Trimming at V came to 4 bases and at J to 4 bases, leaving 5 bases not matched to a gene. The germline V gene encodes CDR1 LGHDT and CDR2 YNNKEL (reference sequence). The CDR3 extends over 14 amino acids. In DNA form, the CDR3 reads TGTGCCAGCAGCCCAACAGGGGGCCTTTACGAGCAGTACTTC. The encoded protein is CASSPTGGLYEQYF.

The rearrangement joins TRBV7-6 to TRBJ1-2, with TRBD1 as a possible D gene (6 bases). Germline CDR1 is SGHVS and CDR2 is FNYEAQ. CDR3 length equals 14 residues. V was shortened by 6 bases and J by 6 bases, with 17 bases between the two germline ends. CDR3 residues: CASSPAGEGHGYTF. The CDR3 nucleotides are TGTGCCAGCAGTCCCGCAGGGGAGGGACATGGCTACACCTTC.

The CDR3 spells CASSPTGGMYEQYF. The CDR3, as DNA: TGTGCCAGCAGCCCGACAGGGGGAATGTACGAGCAGTACTTC. The chain has TRBV6-5 and TRBJ2-7; 9 nucleotides align to TRBD1. CDR1 and CDR2 (germline): MNHEY, SVGAGI. The CDR3 is 14 residues long. Germline trimming cut 6 bases from V and 4 bases from J; bases unmatched to any gene: 7.

The chain combines TRBV24-1 with TRBJ2-3, with 9 bases fitting TRBD1. The CDR3 covers 18 residues. Per the germline V gene, CDR1 is KGHDR and CDR2 is SFDVKD. The V segment lost 3 bases and the J segment 2 bases; nucleotides outside the gene matches: 11. DNA of the CDR3: TGTGCCACCAGTGATCCAACCACAGGGGGCTGGAACACAGATACGCAGTATTTT. It is translated as CATSDPTTGGWNTDTQYF.

This chain connects TRBV27 to TRBJ1-1; 7 bases align to TRBD1. CDR3 size: 15 residues. Trimming took 1 base from V and 5 from J; bases not matched to a gene: 7. The germline V gene has CDR1 MNHEY and CDR2 SMNVEV (reference sequence). In nucleotides, the CDR3 is TGTGCCAGCAGTTTATACAGGGGCGAGGGGACTGAAGCTTTCTTT. It specifies CASSLYRGEGTEAFF.

This chain connects TRBV6-6 to TRBJ1-2, with 8 bases aligning to TRBD1. V was pared by 4 bases and J by 7 bases, with 11 bases of the junction left unmatched. The CDR3 loop spans 15 amino acids. Germline CDR1 is MNHNY and CDR2 is SVGAGI (reference sequence). The CDR3 nucleotides read TGTGCCAGCAGTTGGGAGTCGACAGGGGTGCGTGGCTACACCTTC. Amino acids: CASSWESTGVRGYTF.